This TCR beta chain is from a study of radiation and T cells in renal cell carcinoma. Study-wide points: Pretreatment tumor biopsies were lacking, so baseline clonotypes are unknown.

Only in-frame clones appear in the TCRdb table, and some are missing; sequencing was by immunoSEQ multiplex PCR. The table records some 120,000 clones, 85% to 90% of them present only once. Time point here: blood 2 weeks post-SBRT. Noted treatment: 15 Gy SBRT to primary tumor, nephrectomy 4 weeks later. About this clone itself: The antigen is undetermined.

The CDR3 is 16 amino acids. Losses at the gene ends were 3 bases for V and 2 bases for J; bases not matched to a gene: 6. Germline values: CDR1 ENHRY, CDR2 SYGVKD. The chain employs TRBV10-3 and TRBJ2-3; 9 nucleotides line up with TRBD2. Here the sequenced sample was blood, taken from a patient whose treatment included radiotherapy and nephrectomy. The clonotype was recovered from a woman between 65 and 79 years old with renal cell carcinoma. In nucleotides, the CDR3 is TGTGCCATCAGTGAATTTGCGGGGGGGTACACAGATACGCAGTATTTT. Translation gives CAISEFAGGYTDTQYF.